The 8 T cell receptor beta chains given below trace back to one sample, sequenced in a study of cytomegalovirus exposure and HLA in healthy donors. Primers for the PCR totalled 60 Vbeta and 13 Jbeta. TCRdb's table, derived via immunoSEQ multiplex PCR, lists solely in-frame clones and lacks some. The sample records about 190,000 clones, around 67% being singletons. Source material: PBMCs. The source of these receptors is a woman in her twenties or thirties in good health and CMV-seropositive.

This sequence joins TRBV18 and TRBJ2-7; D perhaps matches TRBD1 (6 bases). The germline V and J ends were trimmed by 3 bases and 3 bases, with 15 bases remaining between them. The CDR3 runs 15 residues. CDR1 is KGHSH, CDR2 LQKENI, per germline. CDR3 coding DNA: TGTGCCAGCTCACCCGACAGGACCCGAGACTACGAGCAGTACTTC. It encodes CASSPDRTRDYEQYF.

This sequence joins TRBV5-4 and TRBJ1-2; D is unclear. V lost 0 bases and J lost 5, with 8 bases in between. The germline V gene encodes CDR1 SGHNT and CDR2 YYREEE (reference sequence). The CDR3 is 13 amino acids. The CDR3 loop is CASSLGRGYGYTF. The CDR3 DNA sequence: TGTGCCAGCAGCTTGGGCAGAGGGTATGGCTACACCTTC.

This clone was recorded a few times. The CDR3 sequence is CASTDLTGAEAFF. CDR3 DNA sequence: TGTGCCAGCACCGACCTGACAGGGGCTGAAGCTTTCTTT. This chain uses TRBV2 with TRBJ1-1; TRBD1 agrees at 8 bases. This CDR3 has 13 amino acids. Germline V gene lookup returns CDR1 SNHLY and CDR2 FYNNEI. With 7 bases clipped from V and 6 bases from J, the junction kept 7 bases outside the gene matches.

The CDR3 region is CASSFGRGLWPQHF. The CDR3 coding sequence is TGTGCCAGCAGCTTTGGGAGGGGTCTTTGGCCCCAGCATTTT. The chain carries TRBV7-2 and TRBJ1-5; a weak D match, TRBD1 (5 bases). The germline V gene has CDR1 SGHTA and CDR2 FQGNSA. V was clipped by 3 bases and J by 9 bases, with 15 bases between them. This CDR3 comprises 14 residues.

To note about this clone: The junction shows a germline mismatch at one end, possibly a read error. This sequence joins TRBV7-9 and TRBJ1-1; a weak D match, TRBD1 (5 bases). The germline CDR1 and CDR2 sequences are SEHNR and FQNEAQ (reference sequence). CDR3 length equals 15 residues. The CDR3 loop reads CTSSSRDSDFPEAFF. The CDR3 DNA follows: TGTACCAGCAGCTCCCGGGACTCCGACTTCCCGGAAGCTTTCTTT.

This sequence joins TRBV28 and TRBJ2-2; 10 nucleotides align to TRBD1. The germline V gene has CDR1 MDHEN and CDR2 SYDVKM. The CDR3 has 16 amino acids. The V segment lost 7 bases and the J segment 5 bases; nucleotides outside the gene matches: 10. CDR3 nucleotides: TGTGCCAGCAACCCAGACAGGGGGCTTGGAACCGGGGAGCTGTTTTTT. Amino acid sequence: CASNPDRGLGTGELFF.

The CDR3 nucleotides are TGTGCCAGCACCGTAGACAGGGGGGATGGCTACACCTTC. As protein: CASTVDRGDGYTF. The chain links TRBV2 to TRBJ1-2; TRBD1 aligns across 9 bases. Germline loops: CDR1 SNHLY, CDR2 FYNNEI. The CDR3 is 13 residues long. Unmatched junction bases numbered 6, after V lost 7 bases and J lost 6 bases. Together with reference TRBV2 and TRBJ1-2, the CDR3 gives the full variable domain: EPEVTQTPSHQVTQMGQEVILRCVPISNHLYFYWYRQILGQKVEFLVSFYNNEISEKSEIFDDQFSVERPDGSNFTLKIRSTKLEDSAMYFCASTVDRGDGYTFGSGTRLTVV.

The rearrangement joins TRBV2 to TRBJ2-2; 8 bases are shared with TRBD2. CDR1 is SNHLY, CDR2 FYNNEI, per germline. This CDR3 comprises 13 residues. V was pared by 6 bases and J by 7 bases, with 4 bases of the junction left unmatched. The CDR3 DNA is TGTGCCAGCAGGGAACTAGCGGTCGGGGAGCTGTTTTTT. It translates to CASRELAVGELFF.